This T cell receptor (beta chain) came from a study of Ad26.COV2.S vaccination and SARS-CoV-2 variants (dated by TCRdb to the early 2020s). About the full investigation: Vaccine-arm donors came from COV1001, a multicentre, randomized, double-blind, placebo-controlled phase I-IIa trial of Ad26.COV2.S in healthy adults. Investigators remained blinded to trial group allocation during experiments and outcome assessment. Trial participants were randomized into five groups of five, in which low-dose or high-dose Ad26.COV2.S was given once or twice, or placebo was given on both occasions. The TCR-sequenced set comprised roughly 30 samples: around 20 Ad26.COV2.S vaccine recipients, 5 placebo recipients and 8 SARS-CoV-2 convalescent individuals. Ad26.COV2.S was given intramuscularly at 5x10^10 or 1x10^11 viral particles, as a single shot or as two shots 56 days apart. Sequencing of the TCRbeta repertoire served to evaluate the specificity and breadth of SARS-CoV-2-reactive T cell receptors following Ad26.COV2.S vaccination. The research as a whole found: According to the authors, total T cell responses may have been underestimated by the TCR breadth and depth analyses. The study was not powered for comparison of responses between vaccine doses or regimens. Vaccine and placebo recipients had similar non-spike TCR breadth, a finding consistent with the vaccine containing only spike. Spike-specific TCR breadth was higher in Ad26.COV2.S recipients than in placebo recipients (P = 0.0014). After vaccination, spike-specific CD8+ and CD4+ T cell responses were reported to show substantial breadth.

The sample's treatment or condition label, decoded: around 19 received Ad26.COV2.S at low or high dose, single or two shots; several received placebo; per-sample allocation not given. Repertoires of vaccine and placebo recipients were sequenced from samples collected on day 63 after the first injection. Cohort 1b enrolled 25 adults aged 18-55 years at a single site in Boston, USA, between 29 July and 7 August 2020. Ad26.COV2.S consisted of a replication-incompetent adenovirus type 26 vector by which a prefusion-stabilized SARS-CoV-2 spike protein from the original Wuhan strain was expressed. CDR1 SGHRS and CDR2 YFSETQ were looked up in the germline V gene. The CDR3 runs 16 amino acids, cysteine and phenylalanine included. Of all the DNA, just the CDR3 is kept, 48 bases in frame from base 1. A distance of 22 bases separates the germline ends of V and J, which lose 5 bases and 6 bases respectively.

As concerns this clone: What this receptor recognizes is not known. Base qualities are missing; no much larger clone stands one base away.

TCRbeta CDR3 regions were sequenced with the immunoSEQ Assay. After extraction, genomic DNA underwent amplification by bias-controlled multiplex PCR, followed by high-throughput sequencing. Per the original workflow: To quantify the absolute abundance of each unique TCRbeta CDR3 region, sequences were collapsed and filtered. T cell fraction was estimated by normalizing TCRbeta template counts to usable DNA, with usable DNA measured through amplification of reference genes found in all nucleated cells. Repertoire TCRs were annotated as SARS-CoV-2-specific by exact matching of V gene, CDR3 amino acid sequence and J gene to a known reactive TCR set. The reference SARS-CoV-2 TCR set came from MIRA and was filtered for enrichment in COVID-19-positive ImmuneCODE repertoires, removing public or cross-reactive TCRs. Using the MIRA antigens, annotated TCRs were further analysed by specific ORF or by position within an ORF. Breadth was defined as the number of annotated unique rearrangements divided by the total number of unique productive rearrangements, and depth was defined as the summed frequency of the annotated unique rearrangements. Two-sided Wilcoxon rank-sum tests were used to compare TCR breadth between groups. In its TCRdb copy, this immuneACCESS table keeps in-frame sequences only and misses some clones. Where compared with another copy, unresolved V genes explain less than half of these, and the others have no known cause. V and J calls and clone size are as listed in that table; D and trimming were resolved from the DNA. The sample table holds 300,000 to 400,000 clones, of which 75% to 90% were seen once. Around 10% of the sample comes from the top ten.

Source: peripheral blood, taken in a trial of Ad26.COV2.S vaccine versus placebo. The sequence is built from TRBV5-1 and TRBJ2-3, with TRBD2 tentatively as D gene (7 bases match). This receptor was obtained from a person aged 18-65 years who received the Ad26.COV2.S COVID-19 vaccine or a placebo. The CDR3 reads as follows: CASSPQGRGASDTQYF. The DNA sequence is as follows: TGCGCCAGCAGTCCCCAGGGCCGGGGGGCAAGCGATACGCAGTATTTT.